These 6 T cell receptor beta chains share one sample of origin, sequenced in a study of vaccination and CD4 T cells after COVID-19. CD4+ T cells that had been cultured provided DNA sequenced with the Oncomine TCR Beta short-read assay. Via MiXCR, TCRdb re-called the PCR reads, giving one row per CDR3 protein. Found here are several thousand distinct CDR3 sequences, less than 75% of them singletons; the top ten hold 23%. These receptors are not linked to any known antigen. Treatment of the sample: roughly ten-day PBMC culture with coronavirus spike peptide pools or control peptides (ViraFEST assay). Source material: CD4+ T cells from blood, cultured in vitro. These receptors were obtained from a human donor who had recovered from COVID-19.

The gene calls are TRBV27 and TRBJ1-6, with D maybe TRBD1 (5 bases). The CDR3 length is 16 residues. Germline loops: CDR1 MNHEY, CDR2 SMNVEV (reference sequence). V lost 6 bases to trimming and J lost 6 bases, with 18 bases between them. This CDR3 is CASRGKERGPNSPLHF. CDR3 DNA sequence: TGTGCCAGCAGGGGAAAGGAAAGGGGCCCTAATTCACCCCTCCACTTT.

The gene calls are TRBV6-5 and TRBJ1-2; D unclear. The CDR3 loop spans 13 amino acids. CDR1 is MNHEY and CDR2 is SVGAGI in the germline V gene. V was shortened by 4 bases and J by 0 bases, with 6 bases between the two germline ends. CDR3: CASSSDPNYGYTF. Here the CDR3 DNA reads TGTGCCAGCAGTTCAGATCCTAACTATGGCTACACCTTC.

The chain employs TRBV24-1 and TRBJ2-3, with D unclear. The V gene's germline CDR1 is KGHDR and CDR2 SFDVKD. The CDR3 sequence is 13 residues long. Deletions cut 9 bases from V and 2 bases from J, with 11 bases between. The CDR3 loop is CATALSPTDTQYF. For the CDR3, the DNA is TGTGCCACCGCCCTTTCCCCCACAGATACGCAGTATTTT.

CDR3 region: CASTRGGYEQYF. CDR3 nucleotide sequence: TGTGCCAGCACCCGAGGGGGGTACGAGCAGTACTTC. The chain links TRBV7-8 to TRBJ2-7, with D possibly being TRBD1 or TRBD2 (6 bases each). Germline assignment: CDR1 SGHVS and CDR2 FQNEAQ. This CDR3 spans 12 amino acids. V lost 7 bases to trimming and J lost 4 bases, with 11 bases between them.

The chain joins TRBV19 to TRBJ1-5; TRBD1 is a possible D gene (6 bases). The CDR3 contains 12 residues. In germline, CDR1 is LNHDA, CDR2 SQIVND (reference sequence). Deletions cut 8 bases from V and 3 bases from J, with 8 bases between. The CDR3 sequence is CASGQHNQPQHF. The DNA of the CDR3 is TGTGCCAGTGGACAGCACAATCAGCCCCAGCATTTT.

The chain employs TRBV20-1 and TRBJ1-6, with D possibly TRBD1 on 6 matching bases. Germline CDR1 DFQATT, CDR2 SNEGSKA (reference sequence). The CDR3 is 15 residues long. V lost 5 bases and J 7 bases, leaving 18 bases between the germline ends. CDR3 residues: CSAQKQQGLNSPLHF. CDR3 sequence (DNA): TGCAGTGCTCAAAAGCAACAGGGACTAAATTCACCCCTCCACTTT.